The 13 T cell receptor beta chains listed next were all sequenced from one sample in a study of beta chain features in type 1 diabetes. Broader study findings: People with Type 1 diabetes carried modestly yet significantly shorter TCRB CDR3s in all four CD4+ subsets.

Antigens for these TCRs are unknown. Since all of the isolated RNA was reverse transcribed, expressed TCRB transcripts were what got sequenced. Clones were sequenced by immunoSEQ multiplex PCR, and TCRdb holds only the in-frame ones, with some missing. The sample shows 640,000 or so clones, about an eighth of them seen only once. Sequencing was performed on naive CD4+ T cells from blood. These receptor sequences come from a man younger than 35 with type 1 diabetes.

The table lists this clone with a few counts. The chain's CDR3 is CASSPAGLVGETQYF. CDR3 coding DNA: TGTGCCAGCAGCCCGGCGGGACTCGTCGGAGAGACCCAGTACTTC. The chain employs TRBV5-4 and TRBJ2-5, with D possibly matching TRBD2 (6 bases). CDR3 length: 15 residues. Germline V gives CDR1 SGHNT, CDR2 YYREEE (reference sequence). The V and J ends lost 4 bases and 4 bases respectively, with 17 bases between them. Looking up the rest from reference TRBV5-4 and TRBJ2-5 gives the full variable domain: ETGVTQSPTHLIKTRGQQVTLRCSSQSGHNTVSWYQQALGQGPQFIFQYYREEENGRGNFPPRFSGLQFPNYSSELNVNALELDDSALYLCASSPAGLVGETQYFGPGTRLLVL.

About this clone: Other nucleotide sequences from this sample produce the same CDR3. The chain joins TRBV5-1 to TRBJ2-7, with 8 bases lining up with TRBD1. From germline, CDR1 is SGHRS and CDR2 YFSETQ. The CDR3 runs to 13 residues. The trim removed 1 base at V and 3 bases at J, leaving 0 bases unmatched. CDR3 sequence: CASSLTGGYEQYF. Here the CDR3 DNA reads TGCGCCAGCAGCTTGACAGGGGGCTACGAGCAGTACTTC. Using reference TRBV5-1 and TRBJ2-7 for the parts outside the CDR3, the full variable domain is KAGVTQTPRYLIKTRGQQVTLSCSPISGHRSVSWYQQTPGQGLQFLFEYFSETQRNKGNFPGRFSGRQFSNSRSEMNVSTLELGDSALYLCASSLTGGYEQYFGPGTRLTVT.

The rearrangement uses TRBV27 and TRBJ2-7; D is perhaps TRBD1 or TRBD2 (7 bases each). The CDR3 sequence is 14 residues long. Trimming shortened V by 6 bases and J by 6 bases, and 18 bases separated the two germline ends. CDR1 is MNHEY and CDR2 is SMNVEV in the germline V gene (reference sequence). For the CDR3, the DNA is TGTGCCAGCAGCCCCGCCGACAGGGAGGGCGAGCAGTACTTC. It is translated as CASSPADREGEQYF.

Concerning this clone itself: Other DNA sequences in this specimen translate into the identical CDR3. This rearrangement joins TRBV18 to TRBJ2-7; D gene uncertain. The length of the CDR3 is 13 residues. Trimming left V 0 bases short and J 2 bases short, with 5 bases between. Germline V lookup: CDR1 KGHSH, CDR2 LQKENI. This CDR3 is CASSPPGTYEQYF. CDR3 DNA: TGTGCCAGCTCACCACCGGGGACCTACGAGCAGTACTTC.

In its sample, this clone was seen a few times. The chain is built from TRBV28 and TRBJ2-7; a possible D gene is TRBD1 (5 bases). Trimming took 8 bases from V and 0 from J, leaving 11 bases between them. This CDR3 contains 13 residues. The V gene's germline CDR1 is MDHEN and CDR2 SYDVKM. The CDR3 bases are TGTGCCAGCGGTAGGGGAAGCTCCTACGAGCAGTACTTC. Encoded protein: CASGRGSSYEQYF.

This clone showed up just a few times. CDR3 nucleotides: TGCGCCAGCTCCAGGGAACGGGTCACAGATACGCAGTATTTT. Residues: CASSRERVTDTQYF. The chain is built from TRBV5-1 and TRBJ2-3; possible D gene TRBD1, 5 bases. CDR3 length equals 14 residues. Trimming took off 7 bases at V and 2 bases at J, with 14 bases between the two ends. Germline CDR1 is SGHRS and CDR2 is YFSETQ. The full variable domain, rest sourced from reference TRBV5-1 and TRBJ2-3, is KAGVTQTPRYLIKTRGQQVTLSCSPISGHRSVSWYQQTPGQGLQFLFEYFSETQRNKGNFPGRFSGRQFSNSRSEMNVSTLELGDSALYLCASSRERVTDTQYFGPGTRLTVL.

The gene calls are TRBV29-1 and TRBJ2-5, with D perhaps matching TRBD1 (6 bases). The CDR3 sequence is 13 residues long. Germline values: CDR1 SQVTM, CDR2 ANQGSEA. V was trimmed by 3 bases and J by 9 bases, leaving 17 bases between them. CDR3 sequence reads: CSVDRDTYEAQYF. The CDR3 DNA sequence: TGCAGCGTTGATAGGGACACCTATGAGGCCCAGTACTTC.

This clone was picked up a small number of times. The J gene is TRBJ1-1, the V gene TRBV18, with D tentatively TRBD1 (5 bases). V dropped 5 bases and J dropped 1 base, with 8 bases sitting between them. Germline CDR1 reads KGHSH; CDR2 reads LQKENI. This CDR3 spans 13 amino acids. CDR3 DNA sequence: TGTGCCAGCTCAGAGGGACGGAACACTGAAGCTTTCTTT. It encodes CASSEGRNTEAFF.

As to this clone: The same CDR3 also results from other DNA sequences found in this sample. The CDR3 loop is CSARLTGELFF. The CDR3 nucleotides read TGCAGTGCTAGACTCACCGGGGAGCTGTTTTTT. This chain connects TRBV20-1 to TRBJ2-2; D remains ambiguous. Between the trimmed V and J ends, which lost 2 bases and 4 bases, there was a span of 2 bases. Per the germline V gene, CDR1 is DFQATT and CDR2 is SNEGSKA (reference sequence). This CDR3 spans 11 amino acids.

This clone was detected only a few times. The rearrangement uses TRBV7-9 and TRBJ2-1; 9 bases line up with TRBD2. CDR1 is SEHNR and CDR2 is FQNEAQ in the germline V gene (reference sequence). The CDR3 contains 16 residues. The V and J ends lost 1 base and 4 bases, in that order; junction bases with no gene match: 5. DNA of the CDR3: TGTGCCAGCAGCTTAGGACTAGCGGAAGTGTACAATGAGCAGTTCTTC. Its translation: CASSLGLAEVYNEQFF.

V is TRBV10-3 and J is TRBJ2-5; D is possibly TRBD2 (5 bases). The V gene lost 6 bases and the J gene lost 1 base, with 9 bases spanning the gap. This CDR3 region has 13 residues. Germline-derived CDR1 and CDR2 are ENHRY and SYGVKD. In DNA, the CDR3 is TGTGCCATCAGGGCGGGTGCCCAAGAGACCCAGTACTTC. This codes for CAIRAGAQETQYF.

This clone has just a few counts. The chain uses TRBV29-1 and TRBJ2-5; tentative D call: TRBD1 (5 bases). The germline V gene encodes CDR1 SQVTM and CDR2 ANQGSEA. V lost 4 bases and J lost 1, with 10 bases in between. The CDR3 runs to 13 residues. The CDR3 is CSVVSGPQETQYF. Written as DNA, the CDR3 is TGCAGCGTTGTATCAGGGCCCCAAGAGACCCAGTACTTC.

V gene TRBV15 combines with J gene TRBJ2-1; possibly TRBD1 for D (6 bases). The CDR3 consists of 13 residues. The germline gives CDR1 LNHNV, CDR2 YYDKDF (reference sequence). V was shortened by 2 bases and J by 9 bases, with 11 bases between the two germline ends. CDR3 loop: CATSRQQGSEQFF. For the CDR3, the DNA is TGTGCCACCAGCAGACAACAGGGTAGTGAGCAGTTCTTC. Variable domain in full (rest from reference TRBV15 and TRBJ2-1): DAMVIQNPRYQVTQFGKPVTLSCSQTLNHNVMYWYQQKSSQAPKLLFHYYDKDFNNEADTPDNFQSRRPNTSFCFLDIRSPGLGDTAMYLCATSRQQGSEQFFGPGTRLTVL.